This is a list of T cell receptor beta chains from one sample in a study of T cell repertoires in cytomegalovirus infection. TCRdb passed the reads through MiXCR, listing each CDR3 protein once. This table holds around 450,000 distinct CDR3 sequences, roughly a third found once. Sequencing was done on a sample of PBMCs. These receptors originate from a human donor in good health (CMV status not recorded). Some clones in this sample may be carry-over from other donors' samples. Both conserved end residues are trimmed from each CDR3. Clone size is not always given. Where it is, it says once, few, many or a class for expanded clones.

>TRBV14|-|TRBJ2-3
ASSQVKLAAHY
>TRBV12-3/TRBV12-4|few|TRBJ2-3
ASSLGQGRDTQY
>TRBV5-1|-|TRBJ2-5
ASSLADRRQETQY
>TRBV4-3|few|TRBJ2-3
ASSQDSQGLTDTQY
>TRBV20-1|-|TRBJ1-5
SARSAEGGGHSQPQH
>TRBV4-1|few|TRBJ1-4
ASSHRSQTTNEKLF
>TRBV3-1|-|TRBJ2-3
ASSLTSGGRSDTQY
>TRBV20-1|-|TRBJ1-1
SARAGTANTEAF
>TRBV5-1|-|TRBJ1-5
ASSLEGISNQPQH
>TRBV7-9|many|TRBJ2-1
ASSLHGGDNEQF
>TRBV5-1|-|TRBJ2-7
ASSLRQQGLYEQY
>TRBV11-2|few|TRBJ2-2
ASSLVLEAGELF
>TRBV3-1|-|TRBJ2-3
ASSQEITSGMQDTQY
>TRBV4-1|-|TRBJ1-4
ASGPVLRDEKLF
>TRBV4-1|-|TRBJ1-1
ASRQGRGSAEAF
>TRBV6-1|many|TRBJ1-1
ASSDNEGLQAEAF
>TRBV28|-|TRBJ1-1
ASRSQAPRGEAF
>TRBV28|many|TRBJ1-5
ASKGSNQPQH
>TRBV12-3/TRBV12-4|-|TRBJ2-2
ASRRTGTGELF
>TRBV28|few|TRBJ1-2
ASSLPRQVHGYT
>TRBV2|few|TRBJ1-4
ASIRTGYEKLF
>TRBV2|-|TRBJ2-4
ASAVIVAQNIQY
>TRBV4-3|-|TRBJ2-1
ASSQVQGLAYNEQF
>TRBV24-1|-|TRBJ1-4
ATSFGATNEKLF
>TRBV4-3|-|TRBJ2-7
SSSQGLAGGLEQY
>TRBV12-3/TRBV12-4|few|TRBJ2-2
ASSLDRDSPRVGELF
>TRBV19|once|TRBJ1-1
ASTPRGRDTEAF
>TRBV7-9|many|TRBJ2-4
ASSLGTTGGKNIQY
>TRBV6-5|many|TRBJ1-6
ASSYNRGRQNSPLH
>TRBV7-6|many|TRBJ2-1
ASSLVVAEGPSYNEQF
>TRBV10-1|many|TRBJ2-2
ASTARGTGELF
>TRBV7-2|-|TRBJ2-5
ASSASSGDQETQY
>TRBV4-1|many|TRBJ1-1
ASSQEGVPNTEAF
>TRBV5-1|-|TRBJ2-2
ASSLDSSRLHGGELF
>TRBV5-4|few|TRBJ1-1
ASSFNRQPEAF
>TRBV5-6|-|TRBJ2-1
ASINQRGPYNEQF
>TRBV7-2|-|TRBJ2-3
ASSLVATRGDTQY
>TRBV5-6|-|TRBJ1-1
ASSLVGVNTEAF
>TRBV28|many|TRBJ1-5
ASSEGGVNQPQH
>TRBV5-1|-|TRBJ2-7
ASSFRLDSREQY
>TRBV6-1|-|TRBJ2-7
ASRKGTSGLYEQY
>TRBV14|few|TRBJ1-2
ASSLFDSYGYT
>TRBV19|many|TRBJ2-6
ASSIDRAGANVLT
>TRBV7-2|-|TRBJ2-3
ASSLTSGGGTDPQY
>TRBV20-1|-|TRBJ1-6
SACPQDRSYNSPLH
>TRBV25-1|few|TRBJ2-5
ASSQVLGNQETQY
>TRBV28|-|TRBJ1-1
SSSLAGWAAF
>TRBV7-2|-|TRBJ2-3
ASSPEDGVGGRADTQY
>TRBV6-1|few|TRBJ2-1
ASSEVVLPSADEQF
>TRBV28|few|TRBJ1-2
ASSFAFQGLGGYT
>TRBV6-2/TRBV6-3|-|TRBJ1-5
ASSSGSEFVGTEIGNQPKH
>TRBV6-2/TRBV6-3|-|TRBJ2-7
ASSHLAGQTYEQY
>TRBV7-2|-|TRBJ1-2
ASSLDKSLYGYT
>TRBV24-1|many|TRBJ1-2
ATLGWQGTNYGYT
>TRBV7-2|many|TRBJ2-3
ASSTPGLGWTDTQY
>TRBV24-1|many|TRBJ2-2
ATSDLGRGDTGELF
>TRBV20-1|few|TRBJ2-7
SARRVSYEQY
>TRBV7-6|few|TRBJ2-4
ASSPGGGAYRDIQY
>TRBV7-2|many|TRBJ2-5
ASSLTDLKTQY